These 23 T cell receptor beta chains came from one sample sequenced in a study of cytomegalovirus exposure and HLA in healthy donors. The PCR ran on 60 Vbeta and 13 Jbeta primers. Measured with immunoSEQ multiplex PCR; TCRdb has only the in-frame clones, and not every one. The top ten clones hold roughly 3.6% of a sample with 150,000 to 200,000 clones, about four fifths of them seen once. The sequencing input was PBMCs. The receptor set was obtained from a man aged 35-49 years in good health and CMV-seropositive.

V usage is TRBV29-1 and J usage is TRBJ2-7, with D unresolved. The V end was cut by 4 bases, the J end by 0 bases, with 10 bases between. The germline gives CDR1 SQVTM, CDR2 ANQGSEA. CDR3 length: 13 amino acids. CDR3 in amino acids: CSVGTFGSYEQYF. CDR3 sequence (DNA): TGCAGCGTTGGCACATTTGGCTCCTACGAGCAGTACTTC.

The chain recombines TRBV7-9 with TRBJ1-3; D is perhaps TRBD1 (6 bases). Germline assignment: CDR1 SEHNR and CDR2 FQNEAQ (reference sequence). V lost 4 bases and J lost 0, with 16 bases in between. The CDR3 has 17 amino acids. The CDR3 is CASSSAGAANSGNTIYF. The CDR3, as DNA: TGTGCCAGCAGCTCAGCGGGGGCAGCCAACTCTGGAAACACCATATATTTT.

This clone was seen just once. The gene calls are TRBV7-7 and TRBJ2-7; 7 bases align to TRBD1. This CDR3 is 14 amino acids long. The germline V gene encodes CDR1 SSHAT and CDR2 FNYEAQ (reference sequence). V was pared by 1 base and J by 2 bases, with 2 bases of the junction left unmatched. The CDR3 protein is CASSLGQGAYEQYF. The CDR3 region has the DNA TGTGCCAGCAGCTTAGGGCAGGGGGCCTACGAGCAGTACTTC. The variable domain in full, with the rest retrieved from reference TRBV7-7 and TRBJ2-7, is GAGVSQSPRYKVTKRGQDVTLRCDPISSHATLYWYQQALGQGPEFLTYFNYEAQPDKSGLPSDRFSAERPEGSISTLTIQRTEQRDSAMYRCASSLGQGAYEQYFGPGTRLTVT.

This chain uses TRBV6-6 with TRBJ2-3, with 9 bases matching TRBD2. V lost 5 bases and J lost 5; bases outside the gene matches: 2. Germline V CDR1 and CDR2: MNHNY, SVGAGI (reference sequence). The CDR3 totals 13 residues. CDR3 loop: CASSGLALDTQYF. CDR3 in DNA: TGTGCCAGCAGTGGACTAGCGTTAGATACGCAGTATTTT.

The chain's CDR3 is CASSPSRGWRTEAFF. The CDR3 nucleotides read TGTGCCAGCTCACCTTCAAGGGGATGGCGGACTGAAGCTTTCTTT. The rearrangement links TRBV18 to TRBJ1-1; TRBD1 is a possible D gene (5 bases). Germline values: CDR1 KGHSH, CDR2 LQKENI. V was clipped by 3 bases and J by 5 bases, with 16 bases between them. The CDR3 totals 15 residues. Full variable domain (missing parts from reference TRBV18 and TRBJ1-1): NAGVMQNPRHLVRRRGQEARLRCSPMKGHSHVYWYRQLPEEGLKFMVYLQKENIIDESGMPKERFSAEFPKEGPSILRIQQVVRGDSAAYFCASSPSRGWRTEAFFGQGTRLTVV.

This chain connects TRBV19 to TRBJ1-1; D ambiguous. From germline, CDR1 is LNHDA and CDR2 SQIVND (reference sequence). V lost 3 bases and J lost 3, with 14 bases in between. The CDR3 runs 15 residues. CDR3 residues: CASSMTWAPDTEAFF. The DNA of the CDR3 is TGTGCCAGTAGTATGACGTGGGCCCCGGACACTGAAGCTTTCTTT.

CDR3 loop: CASSGRMAGDTEAFF. In DNA, the CDR3 is TGTGCCAGCAGTGGACGAATGGCGGGTGACACTGAAGCTTTCTTT. This chain joins TRBV6-5 and TRBJ1-1; D call uncertain. Trimming shortened V by 5 bases and J by 3 bases, and 16 bases separated the two germline ends. Germline-derived CDR1 and CDR2 are MNHEY and SVGAGI. The CDR3 sequence is 15 residues long.

The chain uses TRBV18 and TRBJ2-5, with TRBD1 matching over 12 bases. Germline CDR1 KGHSH, CDR2 LQKENI. This CDR3 region has 16 residues. With V trimmed by 2 bases and J by 4 bases, 5 bases remained unmatched. The CDR3 sequence: CASSPSGTGGGETQYF. Here the CDR3 DNA reads TGTGCCAGCTCACCATCCGGGACAGGGGGCGGAGAGACCCAGTACTTC.

The chain links TRBV5-1 to TRBJ1-1; D is undetermined. The CDR3 sequence is 15 residues long. Germline assignment: CDR1 SGHRS and CDR2 YFSETQ. The germline V and J ends were trimmed by 3 bases and 0 bases, with 12 bases remaining between them. CDR3 DNA: TGCGCCAGCAGCTCGGCCAGGACTGTGAACACTGAAGCTTTCTTT. Amino acids: CASSSARTVNTEAFF.

This chain links TRBV6-1 with TRBJ1-6; D perhaps matches TRBD1 (6 bases). CDR1 and CDR2 (germline): MNHNS, SASEGT. V lost 6 bases, J lost 8 bases, and 11 bases lay in between. The CDR3 spans 13 residues. The CDR3 bases are TGTGCCAGCAGGGGGCGGACAGATTCACCCCTCCACTTT. Translated, it gives CASRGRTDSPLHF.

This clone was seen only once. Here the CDR3 DNA reads TGTGCCAGCAGTGAACGGGGTGGGAGGTATGGCTACACCTTC. Translated: CASSERGGRYGYTF. The V call is TRBV2, the J call TRBJ1-2, with D hard to call. V was cut by 2 bases and J by 5 bases, with 12 bases left in between. Germline assignment: CDR1 SNHLY and CDR2 FYNNEI. This CDR3 has 14 residues.

The rearrangement links TRBV28 to TRBJ1-2, with D tentatively TRBD1 (5 bases). From germline, CDR1 is MDHEN and CDR2 SYDVKM. The CDR3 runs 13 residues. The V and J ends lost 4 bases and 7 bases respectively, with 13 bases between them. CDR3 loop: CASSSPGGGGYTF. The CDR3 DNA follows: TGTGCCAGCAGTTCCCCCGGGGGAGGTGGCTACACCTTC.

On this clone itself: Its ends do not fully match the called genes, so a read error is possible. This sequence joins TRBV19 and TRBJ2-7; D possibly corresponds to TRBD1 (6 bases). This CDR3 has 15 amino acids. The V gene's germline CDR1 is LNHDA and CDR2 SQIVND (reference sequence). Written as DNA, the CDR3 is TGTGCCGGTAGTCCTCGACAGGAATCATCCTACGAGCAGTACTTC. It yields the protein CAGSPRQESSYEQYF.

The chain recombines TRBV27 with TRBJ2-1; TRBD1 aligns across 8 bases. This CDR3 is 16 amino acids long. V lost 1 base to trimming and J lost 5 bases; unmatched junction nucleotides: 7. CDR1 MNHEY and CDR2 SMNVEV come from the germline V gene (reference sequence). The CDR3: CASSLFRQGLHNEQFF. In DNA form, the CDR3 reads TGTGCCAGCAGTTTATTCCGACAGGGGCTGCACAATGAGCAGTTCTTC.

The chain carries TRBV7-9 and TRBJ1-2; D gene unclear. Germline lookup yields CDR1 SEHNR and CDR2 FQNEAQ (reference sequence). The germline V and J ends were trimmed by 5 bases and 8 bases, with 15 bases remaining between them. The CDR3 is 13 residues long. The CDR3 loop reads CASSPNFSVGYTF. In DNA, the CDR3 is TGTGCCAGCAGCCCCAACTTCTCGGTCGGCTACACCTTC.

Regarding this clone: The same CDR3 is also encoded by other DNA sequences in this sample. CDR3 sequence (DNA): TGCGCCAGCAGCCCGGGACAGGGTCTCACTGAAGCTTTCTTT. The encoded protein is CASSPGQGLTEAFF. The gene calls are TRBV5-1 and TRBJ1-1; TRBD1 aligns across 9 bases. Germline CDR1 reads SGHRS; CDR2 reads YFSETQ. J lost 4 bases, V lost 4 bases, and 5 bases had no gene match. The CDR3 runs to 14 residues.

This clone was observed a handful of times. The rearrangement uses TRBV6-6 and TRBJ1-5; TRBD1 might be the D (6 bases). CDR1 is MNHNY and CDR2 is SVGAGI in the germline V gene (reference sequence). The CDR3 consists of 14 residues. The V end lost 7 bases, the J end lost 2 bases, and 12 bases lay between the germline ends. CDR3 residues: CASKEQGGNQPQHF. CDR3 DNA: TGTGCCAGCAAAGAACAGGGTGGCAATCAGCCCCAGCATTTT.

This clone was counted once. The chain is built from TRBV7-2 and TRBJ2-7, with 8 bases that match TRBD1. The CDR3 runs 14 residues. The junction had 6 bases not matched to a gene; V was cut back by 1 base and J by 7 bases. Germline CDR1 reads SGHTA; CDR2 reads FQGNSA. The CDR3 sequence is CASSLVQGAGEQYF. In DNA form, the CDR3 reads TGTGCCAGCAGCTTAGTCCAGGGGGCGGGAGAGCAGTACTTC.

This rearrangement joins TRBV11-2 to TRBJ2-7; no clear D. Germline V gene data show CDR1 as SGHAT and CDR2 as FQNNGV. The CDR3 length is 14 residues. Trimming took 4 bases from V and 2 from J, leaving 12 bases between them. The CDR3 nucleotides are TGTGCCAGCAGCTCTTACAGTACACCCTACGAGCAGTACTTC. Protein product: CASSSYSTPYEQYF.

The rearrangement joins TRBV27 to TRBJ2-1; 7 nucleotides agree with TRBD2. With V trimmed by 6 bases and J by 7 bases, 6 bases remained unmatched. CDR3 size: 13 residues. The germline CDR1 and CDR2 sequences are MNHEY and SMNVEV (reference sequence). The CDR3 DNA is TGTGCCAGCAGCCACCGGGGGGAGAATGAGCAGTTCTTC. This encodes CASSHRGENEQFF.

The chain recombines TRBV6-5 with TRBJ2-1, with D maybe TRBD2 (5 bases). Per germline, CDR1 MNHEY and CDR2 SVGAGI. This CDR3 is 11 amino acids long. V lost 2 bases and J lost 9, with 5 bases in between. The CDR3 spells CASSYEGEQFF. The CDR3, as DNA: TGTGCCAGCAGTTACGAGGGTGAGCAGTTCTTC.

As concerns this clone: Relative to the germline gene, one junction end is altered; a read error may explain this. Other nucleotide sequences in the sample specify the same CDR3. The chain has TRBV5-6 and TRBJ1-1; TRBD1 is a possible D gene (5 bases). The CDR3 is made up of 12 amino acids. CDR1 and CDR2 from the germline V gene are SGHDT and YYEEEE. The CDR3 DNA reads as TGTGCCAGCAGCTCCGACAGCACTGAGGCTTTCTTT. Translating it yields CASSSDSTEAFF. Variable domain in full (rest from reference TRBV5-6 and TRBJ1-1): DAGVTQSPTHLIKTRGQQVTLRCSPKSGHDTVSWYQQALGQGPQFIFQYYEEEERQRGNFPDRFSGHQFPNYSSELNVNALLLGDSALYLCASSSDSTEAFFGQGTRLTVV.

The rearrangement links TRBV5-1 to TRBJ2-2; maybe TRBD1 (6 bases). Germline assignment: CDR1 SGHRS and CDR2 YFSETQ. The CDR3 contains 15 residues. V was cut by 4 bases and J by 1 base, with 11 bases left in between. The DNA for the CDR3 is TGCGCCAGCAGCGCGACAGGCCGGAACACCGGGGAGCTGTTTTTT. Amino acids: CASSATGRNTGELFF.